Listed below are T cell receptor beta chains from one sample, sequenced in a study of identical twins. Each CDR3 protein gets one entry after TCRdb re-called the 5' RACE reads with MiXCR. Altogether fewer than 650,000 distinct CDR3 sequences are present, 7% to 7.5% being singletons, with the ten largest covering about 1.6%. These records were also assigned to another study, of yellow fever vaccine responses in identical twins.

Source material: PBMCs. All receptors come from a woman aged 18-30 years in good health. Both conserved end residues are part of each CDR3. Each record gives: J gene, D gene, clone size, V gene, CDR3 protein, CDR3 DNA. The D gene is left open where the match is weak. Some rows mark clone size as missing; the rest say once, few, many or name a class of expanded clone.

j_gene: TRBJ2-3; d_gene: TRBD2; abundance: few; v_gene: TRBV5-1; CDR3aa: CASSYSGSVVSSNTQYF; CDR3nt: TGCGCCAGCAGCTATAGCGGGAGTGTGGTTTCGTCCAATACGCAGTATTTT
j_gene: TRBJ1-2; d_gene: NA; abundance: many; v_gene: TRBV3-1; CDR3aa: CASSQGAPGSYGYTF; CDR3nt: TGTGCCAGCAGCCAAGGTGCCCCGGGGAGCTATGGCTACACCTTC
j_gene: TRBJ2-5; d_gene: NA; abundance: few; v_gene: TRBV28; CDR3aa: CASSWEEETQYF; CDR3nt: TGTGCCAGCAGTTGGGAGGAAGAGACCCAGTACTTC
j_gene: TRBJ2-3; d_gene: NA; abundance: many; v_gene: TRBV6-4; CDR3aa: CASSSEPSTDTQYF; CDR3nt: TGTGCCAGCAGTTCTGAGCCGAGCACAGATACGCAGTATTTT
j_gene: TRBJ2-1; d_gene: TRBD1; abundance: many; v_gene: TRBV7-8; CDR3aa: CASSLWSGTGDNEQFF; CDR3nt: TGTGCCAGCAGCTTATGGAGCGGGACAGGGGACAATGAGCAGTTCTTC
j_gene: TRBJ2-1; d_gene: NA; abundance: few; v_gene: TRBV18; CDR3aa: CASSPPVGSEQFF; CDR3nt: TGTGCCAGCTCACCACCGGTGGGAAGTGAGCAGTTCTTC
j_gene: TRBJ1-5; d_gene: NA; abundance: NA; v_gene: TRBV18; CDR3aa: CASSPDGEPQHF; CDR3nt: TGTGCCAGCTCCCCCGATGGGGAGCCCCAGCATTTT
j_gene: TRBJ2-1; d_gene: NA; abundance: NA; v_gene: TRBV14; CDR3aa: CASSQGGQAIEQFF; CDR3nt: TGTGCCAGCAGCCAAGGGGGTCAAGCGATTGAGCAGTTCTTC
j_gene: TRBJ1-5; d_gene: TRBD1; abundance: many; v_gene: TRBV12-3/TRBV12-4; CDR3aa: CAIGQGGQPQHF; CDR3nt: TGTGCCATCGGACAGGGAGGGCAGCCCCAGCATTTT
j_gene: TRBJ1-1; d_gene: NA; abundance: many; v_gene: TRBV28; CDR3aa: CASNLDGVRTEAFF; CDR3nt: TGTGCCAGTAACCTTGACGGGGTCAGGACTGAAGCTTTCTTT
j_gene: TRBJ1-1; d_gene: NA; abundance: NA; v_gene: TRBV7-2; CDR3aa: CASSLYGTTHTEAFF; CDR3nt: TGTGCCAGCAGCTTGTACGGGACAACTCACACTGAAGCTTTCTTT
j_gene: TRBJ2-1; d_gene: NA; abundance: many; v_gene: TRBV12-3/TRBV12-4; CDR3aa: CASSLGLLNEQFF; CDR3nt: TGTGCCAGCAGTTTAGGGCTACTCAATGAGCAGTTCTTC
j_gene: TRBJ2-1; d_gene: NA; abundance: many; v_gene: TRBV29-1; CDR3aa: CSAEPRGSYNEQFF; CDR3nt: TGCAGCGCAGAACCCAGGGGATCCTACAATGAGCAGTTCTTC
j_gene: TRBJ1-1; d_gene: NA; abundance: NA; v_gene: TRBV28; CDR3aa: CASSWAPRTEAFF; CDR3nt: TGTGCCAGCAGTTGGGCCCCGAGGACTGAAGCTTTCTTT
j_gene: TRBJ2-3; d_gene: NA; abundance: NA; v_gene: TRBV9; CDR3aa: CASSEVGVPVLLSTDTQYF; CDR3nt: TGTGCCAGCAGCGAGGTAGGGGTCCCCGTCCTATTAAGCACAGATACGCAGTATTTT
j_gene: TRBJ2-1; d_gene: TRBD2; abundance: few; v_gene: TRBV3-1; CDR3aa: CASSQDLGLAEGSEQFF; CDR3nt: TGTGCCAGCAGCCAAGATCTTGGGCTAGCGGAGGGTTCGGAGCAGTTCTTC
j_gene: TRBJ2-1; d_gene: NA; abundance: NA; v_gene: TRBV3-1; CDR3aa: CASSPWGSHEQFF; CDR3nt: TGTGCCAGCAGCCCATGGGGCAGCCATGAGCAGTTCTTC
j_gene: TRBJ2-1; d_gene: TRBD2; abundance: few; v_gene: TRBV7-8; CDR3aa: CASSLGRWDYTYNEQFF; CDR3nt: TGTGCCAGCAGCTTAGGGAGGTGGGACTACACCTACAATGAGCAGTTCTTC
j_gene: TRBJ1-2; d_gene: TRBD1; abundance: few; v_gene: TRBV5-1; CDR3aa: CASSSRTGGYGYTF; CDR3nt: TGCGCCAGCAGCTCGAGGACAGGGGGCTATGGCTACACCTTC
j_gene: TRBJ2-7; d_gene: TRBD2; abundance: few; v_gene: TRBV5-6; CDR3aa: CASTPRTRESPYEQYF; CDR3nt: TGTGCCAGCACTCCGAGGACGCGGGAGTCCCCCTACGAGCAGTACTTC
j_gene: TRBJ1-1; d_gene: NA; abundance: many; v_gene: TRBV7-9; CDR3aa: CATNTEAFF; CDR3nt: TGTGCTACAAACACTGAAGCTTTCTTT
j_gene: TRBJ2-1; d_gene: NA; abundance: NA; v_gene: TRBV12-3/TRBV12-4; CDR3aa: CASNLQGFYNEQFF; CDR3nt: TGTGCCAGCAACTTACAGGGTTTCTACAATGAGCAGTTCTTC
j_gene: TRBJ2-4; d_gene: TRBD2; abundance: NA; v_gene: TRBV4-1; CDR3aa: CASFPGASGTRLYF; CDR3nt: TGCGCCAGCTTTCCCGGGGCTAGCGGGACTCGCTTGTACTTC
j_gene: TRBJ2-2; d_gene: NA; abundance: few; v_gene: TRBV4-1; CDR3aa: CASSRAAGALSGELFF; CDR3nt: TGCGCCAGCAGCCGGGCGGCAGGGGCCCTCTCCGGGGAGCTGTTTTTT
j_gene: TRBJ2-3; d_gene: TRBD2; abundance: few; v_gene: TRBV29-1; CDR3aa: CSVGGLAGGTDTQYF; CDR3nt: TGCAGCGTTGGAGGACTAGCGGGAGGGACAGATACGCAGTATTTT
j_gene: TRBJ1-6; d_gene: NA; abundance: few; v_gene: TRBV15; CDR3aa: CATSSGGQSPLHF; CDR3nt: TGTGCCACCAGCAGCGGGGGCCAATCACCCCTCCACTTT
j_gene: TRBJ2-5; d_gene: NA; abundance: many; v_gene: TRBV3-1; CDR3aa: CASSPQTETQYF; CDR3nt: TGTGCCAGCAGCCCTCAAACAGAGACCCAGTACTTC
j_gene: TRBJ1-1; d_gene: NA; abundance: few; v_gene: TRBV27; CDR3aa: CASTPQGPPFRTEAFF; CDR3nt: TGTGCCAGCACCCCCCAGGGGCCGCCGTTCCGCACTGAAGCTTTCTTT
j_gene: TRBJ2-1; d_gene: NA; abundance: NA; v_gene: TRBV13; CDR3aa: CASSSRREQFF; CDR3nt: TGTGCCAGCAGCTCAAGGAGAGAGCAGTTCTTC
j_gene: TRBJ1-2; d_gene: NA; abundance: many; v_gene: TRBV29-1; CDR3aa: CSSPEPTGTGYTF; CDR3nt: TGCAGCTCCCCCGAACCTACAGGGACGGGCTACACCTTC
j_gene: TRBJ1-2; d_gene: TRBD1; abundance: many; v_gene: TRBV29-1; CDR3aa: CSVARDRVGYGYTF; CDR3nt: TGCAGCGTTGCCCGGGACAGGGTTGGCTATGGCTACACCTTC
j_gene: TRBJ1-6; d_gene: NA; abundance: NA; v_gene: TRBV27; CDR3aa: CASSSQSTNSPLHF; CDR3nt: TGTGCCAGCAGTTCACAGAGTACTAATTCACCCCTCCACTTT
j_gene: TRBJ2-7; d_gene: TRBD1; abundance: many; v_gene: TRBV10-3; CDR3aa: CAIRGSRDSAYEQYF; CDR3nt: TGTGCCATCAGGGGAAGCCGGGACAGCGCCTACGAGCAGTACTTC